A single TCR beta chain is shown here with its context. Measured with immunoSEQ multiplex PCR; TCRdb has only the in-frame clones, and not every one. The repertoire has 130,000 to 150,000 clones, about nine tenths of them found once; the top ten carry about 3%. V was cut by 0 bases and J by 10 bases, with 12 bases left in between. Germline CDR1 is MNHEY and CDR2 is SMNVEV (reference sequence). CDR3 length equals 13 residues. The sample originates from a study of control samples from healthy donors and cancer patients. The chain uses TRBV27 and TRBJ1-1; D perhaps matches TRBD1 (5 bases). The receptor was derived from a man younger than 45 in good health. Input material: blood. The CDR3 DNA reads TGTGCCAGCAGTTTATCGGGGCCAGGAGCAGCTTTCTTT. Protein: CASSLSGPGAAFF.